This T cell receptor beta chain originates from a study of blood T cell repertoires in COVID-19. Study as a whole: Acute-phase and convalescent COVID-19 samples originated in the United States, Italy and Spain.

The table came from immunoSEQ multiplex PCR; TCRdb's copy has only in-frame clones and leaves some out. The sample includes under 250,000 clones, about four fifths of them seen just once. In germline, CDR1 is SEHNR, CDR2 FQNEAQ (reference sequence). The ends lost 1 base at V and 10 bases at J; junction bases unmatched: 9. The CDR3 length is 16 residues. The rearrangement links TRBV7-9 to TRBJ1-6, with TRBD1 matching 8 bases. Sequencing was carried out using peripheral blood. This TCR came from a middle-aged woman with active or convalescent COVID-19. The CDR3 region has the DNA TGTGCCAGCAGCTTAGGAGGAGGGACAGGTTCCTCACCCCTCCACTTT. This sequence encodes CASSLGGGTGSSPLHF.